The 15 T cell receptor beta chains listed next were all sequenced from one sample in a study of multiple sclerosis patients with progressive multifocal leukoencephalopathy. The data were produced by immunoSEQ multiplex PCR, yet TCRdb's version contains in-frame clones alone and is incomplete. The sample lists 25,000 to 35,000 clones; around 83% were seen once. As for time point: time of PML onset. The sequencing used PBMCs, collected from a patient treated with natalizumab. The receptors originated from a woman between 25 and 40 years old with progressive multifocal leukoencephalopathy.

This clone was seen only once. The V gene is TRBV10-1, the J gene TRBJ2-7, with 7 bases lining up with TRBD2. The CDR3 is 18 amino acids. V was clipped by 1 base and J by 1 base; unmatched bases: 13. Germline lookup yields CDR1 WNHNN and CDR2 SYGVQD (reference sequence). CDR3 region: CASSEFDFVGRKSYEQYF. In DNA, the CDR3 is TGCGCCAGCAGTGAGTTCGATTTTGTCGGGAGGAAGTCCTACGAGCAGTACTTC.

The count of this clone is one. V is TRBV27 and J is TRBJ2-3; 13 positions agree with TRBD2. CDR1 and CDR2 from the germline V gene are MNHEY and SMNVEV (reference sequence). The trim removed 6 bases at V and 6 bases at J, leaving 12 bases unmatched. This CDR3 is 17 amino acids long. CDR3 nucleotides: TGTGCCAGCAGCCTACTAGGGACTAGCGGGATTGGGGATACGCAGTATTTT. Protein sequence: CASSLLGTSGIGDTQYF.

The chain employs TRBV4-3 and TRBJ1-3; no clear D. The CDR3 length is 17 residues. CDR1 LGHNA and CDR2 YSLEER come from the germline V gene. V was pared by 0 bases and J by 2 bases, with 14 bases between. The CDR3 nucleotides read TGCGCCAGCAGCCAAGATGGGGAAGGAGTCGCTGGAAACACCATATATTTT. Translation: CASSQDGEGVAGNTIYF.

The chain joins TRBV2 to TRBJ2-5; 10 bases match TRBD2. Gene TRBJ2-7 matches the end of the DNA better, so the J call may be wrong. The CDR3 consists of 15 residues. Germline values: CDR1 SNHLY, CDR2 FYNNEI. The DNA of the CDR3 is TGTGCCAGCAGTGAATGGACTAGCGGAGCCTACGAGCAGTACTTC. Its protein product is CASSEWTSGAYEQYF.

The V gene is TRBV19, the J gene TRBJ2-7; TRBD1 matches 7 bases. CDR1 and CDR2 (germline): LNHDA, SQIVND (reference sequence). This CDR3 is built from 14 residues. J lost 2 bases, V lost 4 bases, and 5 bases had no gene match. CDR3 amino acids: CASSNWDSTYEQYF. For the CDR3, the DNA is TGTGCCAGTAGTAATTGGGACAGCACCTACGAGCAGTACTTC.

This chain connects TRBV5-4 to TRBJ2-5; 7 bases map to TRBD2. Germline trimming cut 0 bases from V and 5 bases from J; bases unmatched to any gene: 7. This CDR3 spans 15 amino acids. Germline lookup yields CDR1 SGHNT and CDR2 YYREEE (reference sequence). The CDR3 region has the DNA TGTGCCAGCAGCTTGGGCGGGAGCGGAGGGGAGACCCAGTACTTC. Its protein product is CASSLGGSGGETQYF.

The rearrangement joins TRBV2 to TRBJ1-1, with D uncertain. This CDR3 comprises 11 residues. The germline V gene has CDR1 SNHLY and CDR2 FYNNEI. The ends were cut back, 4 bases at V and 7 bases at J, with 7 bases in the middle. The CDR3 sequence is CASSVLNEAFF. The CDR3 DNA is TGTGCCAGCAGTGTTTTGAATGAAGCTTTCTTT.

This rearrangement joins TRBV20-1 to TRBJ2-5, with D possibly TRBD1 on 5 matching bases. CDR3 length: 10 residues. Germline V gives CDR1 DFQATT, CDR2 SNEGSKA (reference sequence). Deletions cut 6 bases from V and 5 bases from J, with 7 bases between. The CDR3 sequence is CSAGVETQYF. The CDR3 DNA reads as TGCAGTGCAGGGGTGGAGACCCAGTACTTC.

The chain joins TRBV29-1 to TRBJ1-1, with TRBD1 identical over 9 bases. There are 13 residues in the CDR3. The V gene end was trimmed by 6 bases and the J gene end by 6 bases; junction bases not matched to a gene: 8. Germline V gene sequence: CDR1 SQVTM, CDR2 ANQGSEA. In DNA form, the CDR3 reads TGCAGCGTGGCGGGACAGGGATTACCTGAAGCTTTCTTT. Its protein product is CSVAGQGLPEAFF.

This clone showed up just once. CDR3 loop: CAWSPRRDTEAFF. The DNA for the CDR3 is TGTGCCTGGAGTCCTAGACGGGACACTGAAGCTTTCTTT. The rearrangement uses TRBV30 and TRBJ1-1; no definite D call. Looked up from germline, CDR1 is GTSNPN and CDR2 is SVGIG (reference sequence). Trimming cost V 2 bases and J 3 bases, with 10 bases left between them. This CDR3 region has 13 residues.

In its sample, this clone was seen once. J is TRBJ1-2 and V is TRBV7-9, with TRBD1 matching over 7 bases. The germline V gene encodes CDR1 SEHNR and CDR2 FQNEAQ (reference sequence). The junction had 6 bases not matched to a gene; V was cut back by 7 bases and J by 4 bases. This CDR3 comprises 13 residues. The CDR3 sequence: CASNMDRSYGYTF. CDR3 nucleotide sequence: TGTGCCAGCAACATGGACAGGTCCTATGGCTACACCTTC.

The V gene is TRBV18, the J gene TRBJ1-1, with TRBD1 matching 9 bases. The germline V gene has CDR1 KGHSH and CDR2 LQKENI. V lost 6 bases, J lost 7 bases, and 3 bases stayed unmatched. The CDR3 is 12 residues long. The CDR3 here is CASSRQGDEAFF. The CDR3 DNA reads TGTGCCAGCTCTCGACAGGGGGATGAAGCTTTCTTT.

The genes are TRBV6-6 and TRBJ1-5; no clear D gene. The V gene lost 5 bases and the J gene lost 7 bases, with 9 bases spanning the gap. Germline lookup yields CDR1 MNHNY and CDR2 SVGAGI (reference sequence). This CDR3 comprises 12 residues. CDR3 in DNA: TGTGCCAGCAGTACCCTCGGCCAGCCCCAGCATTTT. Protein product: CASSTLGQPQHF.

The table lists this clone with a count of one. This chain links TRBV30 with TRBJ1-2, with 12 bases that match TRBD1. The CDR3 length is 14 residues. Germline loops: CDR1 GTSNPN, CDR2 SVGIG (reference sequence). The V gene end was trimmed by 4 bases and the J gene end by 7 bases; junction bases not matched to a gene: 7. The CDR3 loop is CAWKGTGGVSGYTF. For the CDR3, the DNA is TGTGCCTGGAAGGGGACAGGGGGCGTGAGTGGCTACACCTTC.

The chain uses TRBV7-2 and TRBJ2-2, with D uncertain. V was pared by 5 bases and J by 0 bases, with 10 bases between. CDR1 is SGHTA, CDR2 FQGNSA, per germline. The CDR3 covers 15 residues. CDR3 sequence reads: CASSLLGSNTGELFF. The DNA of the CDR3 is TGTGCCAGCAGCCTCTTGGGGTCGAACACCGGGGAGCTGTTTTTT. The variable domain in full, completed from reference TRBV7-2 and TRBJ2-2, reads GAGVSQSPSNKVTEKGKDVELRCDPISGHTALYWYRQSLGQGLEFLIYFQGNSAPDKSGLPSDRFSAERTGGSVSTLTIQRTQQEDSAVYLCASSLLGSNTGELFFGEGSRLTVL.